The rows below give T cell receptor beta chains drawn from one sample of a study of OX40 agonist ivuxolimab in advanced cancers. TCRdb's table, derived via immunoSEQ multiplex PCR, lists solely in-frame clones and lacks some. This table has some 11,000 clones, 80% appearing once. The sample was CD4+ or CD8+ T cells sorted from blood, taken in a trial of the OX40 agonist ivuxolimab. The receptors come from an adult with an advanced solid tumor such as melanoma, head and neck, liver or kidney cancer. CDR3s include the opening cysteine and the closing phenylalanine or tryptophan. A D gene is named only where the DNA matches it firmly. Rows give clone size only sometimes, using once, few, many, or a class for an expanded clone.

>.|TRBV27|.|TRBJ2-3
CAAATGASTQYF
TGTGCCGCCGCGACAGGCGCAAGTACGCAGTATTTT
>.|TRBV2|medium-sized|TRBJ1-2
CASSASGYGYTF
TGTGCCAGCAGTGCCTCAGGGTATGGCTACACCTTC
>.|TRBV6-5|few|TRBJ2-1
CASSTGTLYNEQFF
TGTGCCAGCAGTACGGGGACACTTTACAATGAGCAGTTCTTC
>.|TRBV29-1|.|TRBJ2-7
CSVEERQDEQYF
TGCAGCGTTGAAGAGCGACAGGACGAGCAGTACTTC
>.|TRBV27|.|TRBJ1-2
CASSLSGLAVGYTF
TGTGCCAGCAGTTTATCAGGTCTAGCGGTGGGCTACACCTTC
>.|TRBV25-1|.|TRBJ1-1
CASSDNGQLITEAFF
TGTGCCAGCAGTGATAACGGACAATTGATTACTGAAGCTTTCTTT
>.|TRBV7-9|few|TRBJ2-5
CASSVDETQYF
TGTGCCAGCAGCGTAGATGAGACCCAGTACTTC
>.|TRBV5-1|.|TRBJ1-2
CASSLGYGSAIYGYTF
TGCGCCAGCAGCTTGGGTTACGGGAGCGCTATCTATGGCTACACCTTC
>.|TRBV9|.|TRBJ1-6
CASSVGAQLSPLHF
TGTGCCAGCAGCGTAGGGGCCCAACTGTCACCCCTCCACTTT
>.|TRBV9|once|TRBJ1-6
CASSVEAAMGSPLHF
TGTGCCAGCAGCGTAGAGGCCGCCATGGGTTCACCCCTCCACTTT
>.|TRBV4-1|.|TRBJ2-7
CASSHSLGGYEQYF
TGCGCCAGCAGCCACTCACTGGGGGGCTACGAGCAGTACTTC
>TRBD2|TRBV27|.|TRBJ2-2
CASSKGLAGGGGTGELFF
TGTGCCAGCAGTAAAGGACTAGCGGGGGGCGGGGGCACCGGGGAGCTGTTTTTT
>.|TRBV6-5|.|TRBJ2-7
CATGVGVEQYF
TGTGCGACAGGAGTCGGCGTCGAGCAGTACTTC
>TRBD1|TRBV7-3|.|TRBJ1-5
CASSSTGADQPQHF
TGTGCCAGCAGCTCCACAGGGGCGGATCAGCCCCAGCATTTT
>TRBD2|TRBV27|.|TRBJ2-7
CATRGGYHYEQYF
TGTGCCACCCGGGGGGGGTACCACTACGAGCAGTACTTC
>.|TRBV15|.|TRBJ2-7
CATSRANDEQYF
TGTGCCACCAGCAGAGCTAATGACGAGCAGTACTTC
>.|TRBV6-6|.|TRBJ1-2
CASSYSGYGYTF
TGTGCCAGCAGTTACTCTGGCTATGGCTACACCTTC
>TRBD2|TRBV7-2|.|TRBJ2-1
CASSLAPAGAGTSGKYNEQFF
TGTGCCAGCAGCTTAGCCCCTGCGGGTGCAGGGACTAGCGGTAAATACAATGAGCAGTTCTTC
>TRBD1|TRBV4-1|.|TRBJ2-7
CASSLDRGIYEQYF
TGCGCCAGCAGCCTGGACAGGGGGATCTACGAGCAGTACTTC
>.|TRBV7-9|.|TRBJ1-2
CASSLGQFYGYTF
TGTGCCAGCAGCTTAGGGCAATTCTATGGCTACACCTTC
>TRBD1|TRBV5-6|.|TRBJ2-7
CASSSGTAYEQYF
TGTGCCAGCAGCTCCGGGACAGCCTACGAGCAGTACTTC
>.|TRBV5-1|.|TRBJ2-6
CASREAWRSGANVLTF
TGCGCCAGCAGGGAGGCGTGGCGGTCTGGGGCCAACGTCCTGACTTTC
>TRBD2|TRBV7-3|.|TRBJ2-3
CASSPGLAGASTDTQYF
TGTGCCAGCAGCCCGGGACTAGCGGGCGCTAGCACAGATACGCAGTATTTT
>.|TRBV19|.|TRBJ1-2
CASSIWATGPTIRDGYTF
TGTGCCAGTAGTATATGGGCCACGGGGCCCACTATTAGGGATGGCTACACCTTC
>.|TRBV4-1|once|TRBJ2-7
CASSQVIQGRRDEQYF
TGCGCCAGCAGCCAAGTAATACAGGGCCGAAGGGACGAGCAGTACTTC
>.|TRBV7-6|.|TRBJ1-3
CASSLDSGLTYNSGNTIYF
TGTGCCAGCAGCTTAGACTCAGGGCTTACCTATAACTCTGGAAACACCATATATTTT
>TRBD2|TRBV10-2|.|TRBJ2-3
CASSEFIGRAPDTQYF
TGCGCCAGCAGTGAGTTTATCGGGAGGGCCCCAGATACGCAGTATTTT